The 25 T cell receptor beta chains below come from one sample, sequenced in a study of T cell responses to AZD1222 COVID-19 vaccine listed by TCRdb under 2021. Receptor libraries were prepared by the immunoSEQ multiplex PCR assay. Not all clones reach the TCRdb copy of this immuneACCESS table, which keeps in-frame sequences only. Checked studies attribute under half of the gap to unresolved V genes and leave the rest unexplained. The sample includes fewer than 95,000 clones, with about nine tenths observed a single time. The ten most abundant clones make up roughly 5% of the sample. According to the study, the label for this sample's time point signals: about 28 days (+/-7) after the second vaccine dose. Here the sequenced sample was peripheral blood, taken 28 days after the second AZD1222 dose. The origin of the receptors is an adult who received the AZD1222 COVID-19 vaccine.

The chain combines TRBV4-2 with TRBJ2-7; D unclear. Trimming removed 3 bases from V and 3 bases from J, with 18 bases in between. In germline, CDR1 is LGHNA, CDR2 YNFKEQ. This CDR3 is 16 amino acids long. The CDR3: CASSHTAARSLYEQYF. CDR3 nucleotide sequence: TGTGCCAGCAGCCACACGGCGGCGCGCTCCCTCTACGAGCAGTACTTC.

This clone showed up just once. The chain links TRBV4-1 to TRBJ2-5; 7 bases line up with TRBD2. This CDR3 is 14 amino acids long. The V segment lost 0 bases and the J segment 7 bases; nucleotides outside the gene matches: 5. Germline-derived CDR1 and CDR2 are MGHRA and YSYEKL. The CDR3 sequence: CASSQDRLAVTQYF. For the CDR3, the DNA is TGCGCCAGCAGCCAAGATCGACTAGCTGTGACCCAGTACTTC.

This clone was picked up one time. This CDR3 is CASSQVRAGTEAFF. For the CDR3, the DNA is TGTGCCAGCAGCCAAGTCAGGGCCGGGACTGAAGCTTTCTTT. The chain employs TRBV3-1 (or the pseudogene TRBV3-2) and TRBJ1-1; D is possibly TRBD1 (5 bases). V was clipped by 1 base and J by 5 bases, with 11 bases between them. The CDR3 spans 14 residues. Looked up from germline, CDR1 is LGHDT and CDR2 is YNNKEL (reference sequence).

V is TRBV6-5 and J is TRBJ2-1; 10 positions agree with TRBD2. V was pared by 0 bases and J by 5 bases, with 4 bases of the junction left unmatched. This CDR3 contains 16 residues. Germline CDR1 MNHEY, CDR2 SVGAGI. CDR3 nucleotides: TGTGCCAGCAGTTACTCGAGAGCGGGGGGGAACAATGAGCAGTTCTTC. Amino acids: CASSYSRAGGNNEQFF.

This clone showed up just once. This chain uses TRBV29-1 with TRBJ2-1; D is possibly TRBD1 (6 bases). Trimming took off 7 bases at V and 3 bases at J, with 22 bases between the two ends. Per germline, CDR1 SQVTM and CDR2 ANQGSEA. The CDR3 length is 16 residues. The CDR3 nucleotides read TGCAGCGCTCTTGAGCAGTTTGGGGGCCACTACAATGAGCAGTTCTTC. Translating it yields CSALEQFGGHYNEQFF.

This clone was seen a single time. V usage is TRBV3-1 (or the pseudogene TRBV3-2) and J usage is TRBJ2-7; TRBD1 matches 7 bases. J lost 6 bases, V lost 0 bases, and 8 bases had no gene match. This CDR3 contains 15 residues. The germline V gene has CDR1 LGHDT and CDR2 YNNKEL (reference sequence). In DNA, the CDR3 is TGTGCCAGCAGCCAAGATTCGGAAGGGGGCGGCGAGCAGTACTTC. Translated: CASSQDSEGGGEQYF.

The genes are TRBV5-1 and TRBJ1-3; 7 nucleotides agree with TRBD1. The CDR3 loop spans 18 amino acids. V shed 1 base, J shed 2 bases, and the junction held 12 bases outside the gene matches. CDR1 is SGHRS, CDR2 YFSETQ, per germline. The CDR3 protein is CASSLPEGTVFPGNTIYF. DNA for the CDR3: TGCGCCAGCAGCTTGCCCGAGGGGACAGTATTTCCTGGAAACACCATATATTTT.

The chain uses TRBV7-2 and TRBJ1-5, with 10 bases lining up with TRBD1. Germline V gene lookup returns CDR1 SGHTA and CDR2 FQGNSA. V shed 3 bases and J 6 bases; nucleotides not matched to a gene: 5. The CDR3 is 15 residues long. This CDR3 is CASSFQTGGTQPQHF. The CDR3 nucleotides read TGTGCCAGCAGCTTTCAGACAGGGGGCACTCAGCCCCAGCATTTT.

The chain is built from TRBV6-5 and TRBJ2-1; D remains ambiguous. Germline CDR1 is MNHEY and CDR2 is SVGAGI. This CDR3 spans 13 amino acids. Between the trimmed V and J ends, which lost 4 bases and 4 bases, there was a span of 8 bases. As DNA, the CDR3 is TGTGCCAGCAGTTTAGGCAGGTACAATGAGCAGTTCTTC. Its translation is CASSLGRYNEQFF.

This clone showed up just a few times. The chain links TRBV7-7 to TRBJ1-3; no reliable D call. This CDR3 has 16 residues. Germline CDR1 SSHAT, CDR2 FNYEAQ (reference sequence). V was trimmed by 5 bases and J by 0 bases, leaving 14 bases between them. CDR3 sequence (DNA): TGTGCCAGCAGCCCTTTGGCCATTAGCTCTGGAAACACCATATATTTT. It is translated as CASSPLAISSGNTIYF.

This clone was picked up one time. This sequence joins TRBV6-5 and TRBJ1-6; 9 nucleotides line up with TRBD1. CDR1 MNHEY and CDR2 SVGAGI come from the germline V gene. V shed 9 bases, J shed 8 bases, and the junction held 8 bases outside the gene matches. The CDR3 loop spans 14 amino acids. The CDR3 spells CASDRGVGYSPLHF. CDR3 nucleotide sequence: TGTGCCAGTGACAGGGGGGTCGGGTATTCACCCCTCCACTTT.

The chain couples TRBV3-1 (or the pseudogene TRBV3-2) to TRBJ1-4, with a weak D call TRBD1 (6 bases). CDR3 length equals 13 residues. Trimming stripped 6 bases from V and 6 bases from J, with 11 bases between. Germline CDR1 LGHDT, CDR2 YNNKEL (reference sequence). CDR3 sequence reads: CASSLGGHEKLFF. The CDR3 coding sequence is TGTGCCAGCAGTCTCGGGGGGCATGAAAAACTGTTTTTT.

The chain uses TRBV9 and TRBJ2-3, with D perhaps matching TRBD1 (6 bases). Germline V gene sequence: CDR1 SGDLS, CDR2 YYNGEE. The CDR3 is 13 residues long. V lost 6 bases and J 2 bases, leaving 10 bases between the germline ends. CDR3 DNA: TGTGCCAGCAAGAGGGGGTCCACAGATACGCAGTATTTT. It codes for CASKRGSTDTQYF.

The V gene is TRBV27, the J gene TRBJ1-2; D is possibly TRBD1 (5 bases). The V end lost 3 bases, the J end lost 5 bases, and 28 bases lay between the germline ends. The CDR3 length is 19 residues. Germline V CDR1 and CDR2: MNHEY, SMNVEV (reference sequence). DNA of the CDR3: TGTGCCAGCAGTTTCCGACCTCCGGACATACACGGGATAGGATATGGCTACACCTTC. Translating it yields CASSFRPPDIHGIGYGYTF.

The table lists this clone with a few counts. The V gene is TRBV6-1, the J gene TRBJ2-7, with a tentative D call TRBD1 (5 bases). Germline-derived CDR1 and CDR2 are MNHNS and SASEGT. The CDR3 has 12 residues. V lost 3 bases, J lost 6 bases, and 9 bases lay in between. CDR3 amino acids: CASSDSTGEQYF. The CDR3 DNA reads as TGTGCCAGCAGTGACAGTACAGGCGAGCAGTACTTC.

V usage is TRBV5-1 and J usage is TRBJ2-7; D possibly corresponds to TRBD1 (5 bases). The V end lost 0 bases, the J end lost 0 bases, and 7 bases lay between the germline ends. Per germline, CDR1 SGHRS and CDR2 YFSETQ. The CDR3 length is 14 residues. The chain's CDR3 is CASSLGQSSYEQYF. In nucleotides, the CDR3 is TGCGCCAGCAGCTTGGGACAGAGCTCCTACGAGCAGTACTTC.

V is TRBV12-5 and J is TRBJ2-7; no clear D. The V end lost 4 bases, the J end lost 3 bases, and 7 bases lay between the germline ends. Germline values: CDR1 LGHNT, CDR2 FRNRAP. The CDR3 loop spans 12 amino acids. The CDR3 coding sequence is TGTGCTAGTGGTTCTGTCAGCTACGAGCAGTACTTC. It is translated as CASGSVSYEQYF.

The rearrangement uses TRBV18 and TRBJ1-5; D uncertain. V was shortened by 2 bases and J by 1 base, with 6 bases between the two germline ends. The V gene's germline CDR1 is KGHSH and CDR2 LQKENI. CDR3 length: 14 residues. Written as DNA, the CDR3 is TGTGCCAGCTCACCAGACGGGAGCAATCAGCCCCAGCATTTT. It specifies CASSPDGSNQPQHF.

The V gene is TRBV19, the J gene TRBJ2-3, with D unresolved. The germline V gene has CDR1 LNHDA and CDR2 SQIVND (reference sequence). The CDR3 has 14 amino acids. V lost 6 bases and J 4 bases, leaving 14 bases between the germline ends. CDR3 loop: CASRGPHPADTQYF. For the CDR3, the DNA is TGTGCCAGTAGAGGTCCTCACCCAGCAGATACGCAGTATTTT.

This chain links TRBV7-8 with TRBJ1-1; perhaps TRBD1 as D (5 bases). V was cut by 1 base and J by 6 bases, with 9 bases left in between. The germline V gene encodes CDR1 SGHVS and CDR2 FQNEAQ. This CDR3 region has 13 residues. This chain's CDR3 is CASSLGGAAEAFF. In DNA form, the CDR3 reads TGTGCCAGCAGCTTAGGAGGGGCGGCTGAAGCTTTCTTT. The entire variable domain, with the rest obtained from reference TRBV7-8 and TRBJ1-1, is as follows: GAGVSQSPRYKVAKRGQDVALRCDPISGHVSLFWYQQALGQGPEFLTYFQNEAQLDKSGLPSDRFFAERPEGSVSTLKIQRTQQEDSAVYLCASSLGGAAEAFFGQGTRLTVV.

The chain is built from TRBV3-1 (or the pseudogene TRBV3-2) and TRBJ2-7, with 11 bases fitting TRBD1. The V gene end was trimmed by 4 bases and the J gene end by 2 bases; junction bases not matched to a gene: 7. The CDR3 covers 16 residues. CDR1 is LGHDT, CDR2 YNNKEL, per germline (reference sequence). CDR3 nucleotide sequence: TGTGCCAGCAGCCCCCTCTGGGACAGGGGGACCTACGAGCAGTACTTC. Translation: CASSPLWDRGTYEQYF.

The genes are TRBV28 and TRBJ1-3, with TRBD1 identical over 8 bases. From germline, CDR1 is MDHEN and CDR2 SYDVKM. Trimming took 6 bases from V and 4 from J; bases not matched to a gene: 11. The CDR3 consists of 16 residues. This CDR3 reads CASSSGGSIAGNTIYF. CDR3 DNA sequence: TGTGCCAGCAGCTCAGGGGGCTCGATTGCCGGAAACACCATATATTTT.

V usage is TRBV7-3 and J usage is TRBJ2-5, with 7 bases fitting TRBD2. CDR1 is SGHTA and CDR2 is FQGTGA in the germline V gene. V shed 3 bases and J 5 bases; nucleotides not matched to a gene: 3. This CDR3 has 13 residues. CDR3 sequence: CASSLTSWETQYF. CDR3 nucleotide sequence: TGTGCCAGCAGCTTGACTAGCTGGGAGACCCAGTACTTC.

This clone was observed a few times. The rearrangement joins TRBV15 to TRBJ1-1; no reliable D call. This CDR3 has 19 amino acids. Trimming pared 0 bases from V and 5 bases from J, leaving 25 bases between. Per the germline V gene, CDR1 is LNHNV and CDR2 is YYDKDF (reference sequence). CDR3 sequence reads: CATSREIPFNRVKGTEAFF. The CDR3 nucleotides read TGTGCCACCAGCAGAGAGATCCCCTTCAACCGGGTCAAAGGGACTGAAGCTTTCTTT.

V and J are TRBV5-1 and TRBJ2-1; D uncertain. CDR3 length: 17 residues. CDR1 is SGHRS, CDR2 YFSETQ, per germline. V lost 6 bases to trimming and J lost 0 bases, with 19 bases between them. CDR3 DNA: TGCGCCAGCACTTCGGAGTCCCATTTGTACTCCTACAATGAGCAGTTCTTC. The encoded protein is CASTSESHLYSYNEQFF.